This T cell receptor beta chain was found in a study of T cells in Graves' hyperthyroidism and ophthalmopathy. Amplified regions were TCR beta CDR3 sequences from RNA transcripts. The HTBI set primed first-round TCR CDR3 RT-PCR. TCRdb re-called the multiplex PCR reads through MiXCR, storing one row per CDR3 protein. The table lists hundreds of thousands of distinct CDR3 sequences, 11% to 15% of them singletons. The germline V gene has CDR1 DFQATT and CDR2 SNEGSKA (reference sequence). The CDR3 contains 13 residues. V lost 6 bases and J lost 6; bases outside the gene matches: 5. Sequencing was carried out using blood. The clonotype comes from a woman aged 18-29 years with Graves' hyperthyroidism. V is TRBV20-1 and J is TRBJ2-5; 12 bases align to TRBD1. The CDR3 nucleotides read TGCAGTGCCAGGGGACAGGGGGCAAAGACCCAGTACTTC. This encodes CSARGQGAKTQYF.